This T cell receptor (beta chain) was sequenced in a study of T cell responses to AZD1222 COVID-19 vaccine (dated by TCRdb to the early 2020s). Broadly, across the study: AZD1222 recipients whose second dose came at about 4 weeks and those whose second dose came at about 12 weeks were combined into one group, since spike-specific TCR depth and breadth did not differ between the two schedules. A total of approximately 240 trial participants underwent TCR sequencing, of whom some 210 received two doses of AZD1222 and some 26 received two doses of the MenACWY control vaccine. Trial participants were enrolled by age into 18-55, 56-69 and 70-plus year subgroups, with roughly 160, 29 and 62 TCR-sequenced participants respectively.

The CDR3 regions of human TCRbeta chains were analyzed by immunosequencing. The original methods were these. Repertoire TCRs were matched against a reference library of SARS-CoV-2-specific TCRs generated with the MIRA antigen-specificity platform. Breadth was defined as the fraction of unique TCRs that were SARS-CoV-2-associated. Depth was defined as the fraction of total T cells that were SARS-CoV-2-associated. Each spike-specific TCR was assigned to its reactive spike region and to a CD4 or CD8 class using the MIRA data. Log10-transformed breadth and depth values were compared by one-way ANOVA with Sidak's multiple comparisons tests. The source is immuneACCESS, and TCRdb retained only in-frame sequences with V and J called. Part of the clones is not carried over; for the studies checked, unresolved V genes explain less than half of this, and the remainder is unexplained. V and J calls and clone size are as listed in that table; D and trimming were resolved from the DNA. This sample is represented by fewer than 200,000 clones; roughly 92% of them were singletons. The top ten clonotypes cover about 3% of the sample.

CDR1 SGHDN and CDR2 FVKESK were looked up in the germline V gene. Reading from cysteine to phenylalanine, the CDR3 counts 17 amino acids. Only the CDR3 DNA stays, 51 bases, in frame from base 1. V ends up 4 bases short and J 4 bases short, with an unmatched junction base count of 12. General conclusions and limits of the study: The 56-69-year group was small, and its depth increase did not reach significance, likely because of low power. Vaccine-associated CD4 TCRs spanned the whole spike protein, with dominant responses in regions 160-218 and 743-854. Epitopes outside the regions mutated in the B.1.351 and B.1.1.7 variants were reportedly recognized by nearly half of the unique spike-specific TCRs. Because no day 14 peak-response samples were available, repertoires were characterized only after the peak T cell response. Participants were mostly white British, with more females than males. The authors suggested clonal diversity may have been underestimated. After two AZD1222 doses, both the breadth and the depth of spike-specific TCRs were significantly higher than at day 0 and than in MenACWY recipients. Only five or six AZD1222 recipients were SARS-CoV-2 seropositive at baseline, limiting conclusions about previously exposed vaccinees.

Notes on this clone: The antigen this receptor binds is unknown. Per-base qualities were not stored, and no clone one base away is much larger.

The sample's time point label is to be understood as: baseline before first vaccination. The vaccinee samples were drawn from two UK trials, COV001 and COV002, one of which was a single-blind randomized controlled phase 2/3 trial testing AZD1222 (ChAdOx1 nCoV-19) in healthy adults. Trial participant PBMC samples were collected at day 0 and day 28 after the second dose for TCRbeta chain sequencing. The source was peripheral blood, collected on day 0 of AZD1222 vaccination. The rearranged segments are TRBV14 and TRBJ2-7; TRBD1 lines up with 11 middle nucleotides. The clonotype originates from an adult in good health. The DNA sequence reads TGTGCCAGCAGCCTCGGACAGGGGGCGGTTCTTCGGTACGAGCAGTACTTC. Translation gives CASSLGQGAVLRYEQYF. Extended through the reference TRBV14 and TRBJ2-7 proteins, this CDR3 yields the full variable domain: EAGVTQFPSHSVIEKGQTVTLRCDPISGHDNLYWYRRVMGKEIKFLLHFVKESKQDESGMPNNRFLAERTGGTYSTLKVQPAELEDSGVYFCASSLGQGAVLRYEQYFGPGTRLTVT.